In its sample, the clone carrying this TCR beta chain was seen many times. What it recognizes is unknown. These data originate in a study of molecular identifiers for immune sequencing clone quantification. Study overall: In replicates, RNA from approximately 20,000 or 100,000 naive CD8 cells was divided five ways and four parts were sequenced. Study-level findings and limits: Whereas clones above 20 RNA copies held under 1% of naive-cell molecules, they held over 97% of effector molecules.

V shed 4 bases and J 0 bases; nucleotides not matched to a gene: 14. The CDR3 spans 18 residues. CDR1 is SGHTA and CDR2 is FQGNSA in the germline V gene. TCRdb passed the PCR reads through MiXCR, listing each CDR3 protein once. The sample yields approximately 680,000 distinct CDR3 sequences, 25% seen once. The J gene is TRBJ2-7, the V gene TRBV7-2, with 8 bases identical to TRBD2. Specimen: naive CD8+ T cells from blood, with Jurkat cell RNA spiked in. Subset here: FACS-sorted CD8+CD4-CCR7+CD45RA+ naive T cells. This sequence was found in a human donor in good health. Some libraries in this study had Jurkat cell RNA spiked in. This chain's CDR3 is CASSWTAQASGHSYEQYF. For the CDR3, the DNA is TGTGCCAGCAGCTGGACGGCCCAAGCTAGCGGGCACTCCTACGAGCAGTACTTC.